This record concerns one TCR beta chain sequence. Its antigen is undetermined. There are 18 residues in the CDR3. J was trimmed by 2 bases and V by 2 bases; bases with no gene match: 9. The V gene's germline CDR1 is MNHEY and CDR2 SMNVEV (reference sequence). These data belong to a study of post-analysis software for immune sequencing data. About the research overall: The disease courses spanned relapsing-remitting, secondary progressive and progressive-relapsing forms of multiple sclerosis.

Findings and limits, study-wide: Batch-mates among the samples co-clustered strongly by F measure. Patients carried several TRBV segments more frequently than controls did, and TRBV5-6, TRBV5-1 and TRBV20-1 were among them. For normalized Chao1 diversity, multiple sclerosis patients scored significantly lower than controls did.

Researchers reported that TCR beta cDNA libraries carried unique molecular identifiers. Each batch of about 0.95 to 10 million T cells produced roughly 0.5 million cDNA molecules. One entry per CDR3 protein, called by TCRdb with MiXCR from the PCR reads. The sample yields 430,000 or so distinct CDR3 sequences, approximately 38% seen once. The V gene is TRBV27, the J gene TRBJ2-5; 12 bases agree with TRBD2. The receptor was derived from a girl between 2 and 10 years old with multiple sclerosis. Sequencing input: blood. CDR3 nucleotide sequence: TGTGCCAGCAGTTTAGGGGGGACTAGCGGGCCTACTCAAGAGACCCAGTACTTC. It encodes CASSLGGTSGPTQETQYF.